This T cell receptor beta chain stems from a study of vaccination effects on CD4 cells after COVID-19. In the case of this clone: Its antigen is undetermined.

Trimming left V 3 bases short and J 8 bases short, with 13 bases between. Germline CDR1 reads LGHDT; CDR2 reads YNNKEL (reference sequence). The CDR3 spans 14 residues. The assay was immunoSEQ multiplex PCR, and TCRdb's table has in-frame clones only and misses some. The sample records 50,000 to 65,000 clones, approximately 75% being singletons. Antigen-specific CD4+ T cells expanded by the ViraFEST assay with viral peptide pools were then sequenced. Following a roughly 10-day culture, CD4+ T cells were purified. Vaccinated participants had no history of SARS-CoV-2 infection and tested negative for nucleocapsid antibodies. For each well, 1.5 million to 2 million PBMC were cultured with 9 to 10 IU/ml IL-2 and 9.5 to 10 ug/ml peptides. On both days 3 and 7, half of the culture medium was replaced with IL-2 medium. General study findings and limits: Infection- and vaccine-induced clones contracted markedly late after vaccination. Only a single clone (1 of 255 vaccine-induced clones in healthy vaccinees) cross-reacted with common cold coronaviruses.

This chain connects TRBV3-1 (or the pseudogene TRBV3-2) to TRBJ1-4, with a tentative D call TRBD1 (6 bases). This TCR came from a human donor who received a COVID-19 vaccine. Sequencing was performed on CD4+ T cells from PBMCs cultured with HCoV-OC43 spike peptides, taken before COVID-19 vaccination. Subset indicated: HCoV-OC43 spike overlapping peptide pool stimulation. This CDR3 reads CASSHGGLGEKLFF. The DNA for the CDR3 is TGTGCCAGCAGCCATGGGGGCTTAGGGGAAAAACTGTTTTTT.